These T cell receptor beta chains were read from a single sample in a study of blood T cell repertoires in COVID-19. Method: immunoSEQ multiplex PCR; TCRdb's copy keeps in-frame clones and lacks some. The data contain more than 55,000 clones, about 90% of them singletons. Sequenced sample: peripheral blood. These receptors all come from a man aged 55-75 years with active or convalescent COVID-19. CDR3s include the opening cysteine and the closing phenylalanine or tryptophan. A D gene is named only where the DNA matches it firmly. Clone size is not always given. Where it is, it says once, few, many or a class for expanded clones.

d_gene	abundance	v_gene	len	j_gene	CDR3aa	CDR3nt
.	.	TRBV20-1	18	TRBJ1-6	CSASGRHKGVEGNSPLHF	TGCAGTGCTAGTGGTAGACATAAGGGTGTAGAGGGTAATTCACCCCTCCACTTT
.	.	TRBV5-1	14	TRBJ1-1	CASSSQGLGTEAFF	TGCGCCAGCAGCTCCCAGGGTTTGGGCACTGAAGCTTTCTTT
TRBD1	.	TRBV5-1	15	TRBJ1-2	CASSAGTGGDYGYTF	TGCGCCAGCAGCGCGGGGACAGGGGGAGACTATGGCTACACCTTC
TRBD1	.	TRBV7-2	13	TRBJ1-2	CASSLGQGYGYTF	TGTGCCAGCAGCTTAGGACAGGGTTATGGCTACACCTTC
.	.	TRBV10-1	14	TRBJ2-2	CASGAGSNTGELFF	TGCGCCAGCGGGGCAGGTTCGAACACCGGGGAGCTGTTTTTT
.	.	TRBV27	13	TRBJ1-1	CASRREVGTEAFF	TGTGCCAGCCGTAGGGAGGTGGGCACTGAAGCTTTCTTT
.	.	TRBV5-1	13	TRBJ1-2	CASSLGPIYGYTF	TGCGCCAGCAGCTTGGGGCCGATCTATGGCTACACCTTC
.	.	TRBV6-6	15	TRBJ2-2	CASSQRQPNTGELFF	TGTGCCAGCAGTCAGAGACAGCCGAACACCGGGGAGCTGTTTTTT
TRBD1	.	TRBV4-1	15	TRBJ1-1	CASSQVGTGNTEAFF	TGCGCCAGCAGCCAAGTTGGGACAGGGAACACTGAAGCTTTCTTT
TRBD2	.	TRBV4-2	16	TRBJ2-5	CASSQVLASGQETQYF	TGTGCCAGCAGCCAAGTATTGGCTAGCGGACAAGAGACCCAGTACTTC
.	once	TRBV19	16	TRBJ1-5	CASSILPGSSGQPQHF	TGTGCCAGTAGTATACTCCCTGGGTCCAGCGGTCAGCCCCAGCATTTT
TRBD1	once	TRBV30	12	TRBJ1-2	CAWIQGANGYTF	TGTGCCTGGATCCAGGGGGCGAATGGCTACACCTTC
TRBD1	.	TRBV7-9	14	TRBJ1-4	CASSPGQSNEKLFF	TGTGCCAGCAGCCCGGGACAGTCTAATGAAAAACTGTTTTTT
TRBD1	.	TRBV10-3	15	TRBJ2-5	CAIRTGQGARETQYF	TGTGCCATCAGGACGGGACAGGGGGCTCGGGAGACCCAGTACTTC
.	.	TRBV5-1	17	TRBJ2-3	CASSWGPAGAGGDTQYF	TGCGCCAGCAGCTGGGGCCCGGCGGGGGCCGGGGGAGATACGCAGTATTTT
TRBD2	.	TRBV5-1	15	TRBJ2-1	CASSLPTSAYNEQFF	TGCGCCAGCAGCTTGCCGACTAGCGCTTACAATGAGCAGTTCTTC
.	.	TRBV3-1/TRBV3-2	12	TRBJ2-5	CASSHYQETQYF	TGTGCCAGCAGCCATTATCAAGAGACCCAGTACTTC
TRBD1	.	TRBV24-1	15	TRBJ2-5	CATSGSTGGQETQYF	TGTGCCACCAGTGGTAGCACAGGGGGCCAAGAGACCCAGTACTTC
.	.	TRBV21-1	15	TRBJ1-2	CASSTRGLDRGGYTF	TGTGCCAGCAGCACACGAGGCCTGGACAGGGGTGGCTACACCTTC
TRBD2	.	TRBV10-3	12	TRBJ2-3	CAIMGLEDTQYF	TGTGCCATCATGGGACTAGAGGATACGCAGTATTTT
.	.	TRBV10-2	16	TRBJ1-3	CASRKDKDGSGNTIYF	TGCGCCAGCAGGAAAGACAAAGATGGCTCTGGAAACACCATATATTTT
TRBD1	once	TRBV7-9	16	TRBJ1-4	CASSPNPTGANEKLFF	TGTGCCAGCAGCCCGAACCCGACAGGGGCTAATGAAAAACTGTTTTTT
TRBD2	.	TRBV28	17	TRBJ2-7	CASSGTGTSGGAYEQYF	TGTGCCAGCAGTGGGACCGGGACTAGCGGGGGGGCCTACGAGCAGTACTTC
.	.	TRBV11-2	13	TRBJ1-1	CASSLGPPAGAFF	TGTGCCAGCAGCTTAGGTCCTCCCGCGGGAGCTTTCTTT
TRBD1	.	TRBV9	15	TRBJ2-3	CASSLDREPTDTQYF	TGTGCCAGCAGCTTAGACAGGGAGCCCACAGATACGCAGTATTTT
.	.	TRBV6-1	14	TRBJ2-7	CASSENTGPSEQYF	TGTGCCAGCAGTGAAAACACAGGGCCCAGTGAGCAGTACTTC
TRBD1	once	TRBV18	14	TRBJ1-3	CASSPTGYGNTIYF	TGTGCCAGCTCACCGACAGGGTACGGAAACACCATATATTTT
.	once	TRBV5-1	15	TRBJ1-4	CASRAAAGSNEKLFF	TGCGCCAGCAGAGCGGCCGCCGGGTCTAATGAAAAACTGTTTTTT
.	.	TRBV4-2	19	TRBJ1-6	CASSRGSRGLSSYNSPLHF	TGTGCCAGCAGCCGAGGTTCAAGAGGGTTGAGCTCCTATAATTCACCCCTCCACTTT
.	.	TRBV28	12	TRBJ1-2	CASSLSAGGYTF	TGTGCCAGCAGTTTATCAGCCGGGGGCTACACCTTC
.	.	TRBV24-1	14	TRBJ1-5	CATSARPGNQPQHF	TGTGCCACCAGTGCCCGCCCAGGCAATCAGCCCCAGCATTTT
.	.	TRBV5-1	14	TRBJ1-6	CASSLGQGRSPLHF	TGCGCCAGCAGCTTGGGTCAGGGTAGATCACCCCTCCACTTT
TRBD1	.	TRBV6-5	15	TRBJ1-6	CASSFGTGRNSPLHF	TGTGCCAGCAGTTTCGGGACAGGGCGGAATTCACCCCTCCACTTT
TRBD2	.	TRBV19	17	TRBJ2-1	CASSIDPPSGTFNEQFF	TGTGCCAGTAGTATAGATCCTCCTAGCGGGACCTTCAATGAGCAGTTCTTC
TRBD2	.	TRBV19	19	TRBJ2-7	CASRSSGTRRGPRAYEQYF	TGTGCCAGTAGATCCTCCGGGACTAGGAGGGGACCAAGGGCCTACGAGCAGTACTTC
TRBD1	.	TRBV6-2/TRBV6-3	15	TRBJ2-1	CASSYSRTGLNEQFF	TGTGCCAGCAGTTACTCTAGGACAGGGTTGAATGAGCAGTTCTTC